These 26 T cell receptor beta chains originate from one sample sequenced in a study of patients and donors after allogeneic stem cell transplantation. From the RT-PCR reads, TCRdb called clonotypes with MiXCR, one entry per CDR3 protein. The sample has roughly 140,000 distinct CDR3 sequences; 30% to 45% are singletons. Sequencing used blood, either unsorted or a sorted T cell fraction (not recorded which). These receptors were collected from a human donor who was either an allogeneic HSCT recipient or a stem cell or donor lymphocyte infusion donor (not recorded which). It is not recorded whose cells these are; they may come from a transplant donor.

The chain has TRBV2 and TRBJ2-3, with no clear D. Germline V gives CDR1 SNHLY, CDR2 FYNNEI. V was trimmed by 3 bases and J by 0 bases, leaving 10 bases between them. This CDR3 is 15 amino acids long. The CDR3 loop reads CASSDSWPSTDTQYF. DNA of the CDR3: TGTGCCAGCAGTGATAGTTGGCCGAGCACAGATACGCAGTATTTT.

The chain joins TRBV20-1 to TRBJ1-5, with a tentative D call TRBD1 (5 bases). Germline CDR1 reads DFQATT; CDR2 reads SNEGSKA (reference sequence). The V end lost 1 base, the J end lost 0 bases, and 16 bases lay between the germline ends. This CDR3 region has 17 residues. CDR3 loop: CSARALPGIYSNQPQHF. The CDR3 DNA is TGCAGTGCTAGAGCTCTGCCAGGGATTTATAGCAATCAGCCCCAGCATTTT.

This clonotype came up a few times. This chain joins TRBV20-1 and TRBJ1-1; no clear D. This CDR3 is built from 13 residues. In germline, CDR1 is DFQATT, CDR2 SNEGSKA (reference sequence). Trimming removed 0 bases from V and 7 bases from J, with 12 bases in between. The CDR3: CSARETGNYEAFF. In DNA, the CDR3 is TGCAGTGCTAGAGAGACGGGGAATTATGAAGCTTTCTTT.

As to this clonotype: At one end the junction does not follow the germline gene, possibly because of a read error. The chain carries TRBV5-5 and TRBJ1-6, with unresolved D. CDR3 size: 16 residues. Germline V CDR1 and CDR2: SGHKS, YYEKEE (reference sequence). The CDR3 loop is CQPDLGGRPVNSPLHF. The CDR3 DNA sequence: TGCCAGCCGGACCTTGGAGGGCGACCGGTTAATTCACCCCTCCACTTT.

This clonotype came up a few times. The chain couples TRBV29-1 to TRBJ2-7, with 7 bases that match TRBD1. J lost 3 bases, V lost 5 bases, and 7 bases had no gene match. CDR3 length: 13 amino acids. Germline-derived CDR1 and CDR2 are SQVTM and ANQGSEA. The CDR3 loop reads CSVTGTENYEQYF. The CDR3 DNA reads as TGCAGCGTTACCGGGACAGAGAACTACGAGCAGTACTTC.

The V and J genes are TRBV12-3 or TRBV12-4 and TRBJ1-2; the D is unclear. The CDR3 is 15 amino acids. Trimming stripped 6 bases from V and 6 bases from J, with 20 bases between. In DNA form, the CDR3 reads TGTGCCAGCAGGGGCACATTGGGAGCGGGCGATGGCTACACCTTC. Its protein is CASRGTLGAGDGYTF.

J is TRBJ1-2 and V is TRBV10-3, with D maybe TRBD1 (6 bases). The CDR3 extends over 14 amino acids. The ends were cut back, 2 bases at V and 4 bases at J, with 11 bases in the middle. Germline CDR1 and CDR2: ENHRY and SYGVKD. Here the CDR3 reads CAISERGGGYGYTF. The CDR3 bases are TGTGCCATCAGTGAGCGGGGGGGCGGCTATGGCTACACCTTC.

The rearrangement links TRBV5-1 to TRBJ2-3; tentatively, D is TRBD1 or TRBD2 (5 bases each). Germline V gene lookup returns CDR1 SGHRS and CDR2 YFSETQ. The CDR3 covers 15 residues. V lost 2 bases and J lost 6, with 16 bases in between. This CDR3 is CASSFRDPPRDTQYF. The CDR3 coding sequence is TGCGCCAGCAGCTTCCGGGACCCACCGAGGGATACGCAGTATTTT.

This chain links TRBV10-3 with TRBJ2-7, with D possibly being TRBD1 or TRBD2 (6 bases each). There are 13 residues in the CDR3. Germline lookup yields CDR1 ENHRY and CDR2 SYGVKD. V shed 6 bases and J shed 5 bases, with 14 bases lying between them. CDR3 sequence (DNA): TGTGCCATCAGAGGGGGGACATCTCACGAGCAGTACTTC. Protein product: CAIRGGTSHEQYF.

V is TRBV6-5 and J is TRBJ1-2; D ambiguous. Per the germline V gene, CDR1 is MNHEY and CDR2 is SVGAGI. This CDR3 contains 14 residues. Between the trimmed V and J ends, which lost 4 bases and 6 bases, there was a span of 15 bases. DNA of the CDR3: TGTGCCAGCAGTTTAGTCTCCCCCGGGAATGGCTACACCTTC. Translation: CASSLVSPGNGYTF.

The chain combines TRBV4-3 with TRBJ1-1; maybe TRBD1 (5 bases). Per the germline V gene, CDR1 is LGHNA and CDR2 is YSLEER. Trimming cost V 1 base and J 4 bases, with 16 bases left between them. The CDR3 length is 16 residues. The CDR3 loop reads CASSQVHWSGLTEAFF. CDR3 nucleotide sequence: TGCGCCAGCAGCCAAGTCCATTGGTCAGGGCTCACTGAAGCTTTCTTT.

The gene calls are TRBV27 and TRBJ1-6; perhaps TRBD1 as D (5 bases). The CDR3 is made up of 19 amino acids. Germline loops: CDR1 MNHEY, CDR2 SMNVEV (reference sequence). The V gene lost 3 bases and the J gene lost 10 bases, with 28 bases spanning the gap. As DNA, the CDR3 is TGTGCCAGCAGTTTTGGACACTCGGCCCCCTTCATGGGTCGATCACCCCTCCACTTT. Encoded protein: CASSFGHSAPFMGRSPLHF.

The chain joins TRBV7-9 to TRBJ1-1; D uncertain. V lost 2 bases, J lost 1 base, and 8 bases lay in between. This CDR3 is 14 amino acids long. The germline gives CDR1 SEHNR, CDR2 FQNEAQ (reference sequence). CDR3 region: CASSLLGGNTEAFF. The CDR3 DNA follows: TGTGCCAGCAGCTTACTTGGCGGGAACACTGAAGCTTTCTTT.

The V call is TRBV12-3 or TRBV12-4, the J call TRBJ1-6; D call uncertain. The CDR3 contains 14 residues. V was trimmed by 6 bases and J by 8 bases, leaving 14 bases between them. CDR3 residues: CASSHRVPDSPLHF. For the CDR3, the DNA is TGTGCCAGCAGCCACCGGGTTCCCGATTCACCCCTCCACTTT.

The V gene is TRBV12-3 or TRBV12-4, the J gene TRBJ2-7; D is perhaps TRBD1 or TRBD2 (6 bases each). The CDR3 runs 13 residues. V lost 3 bases and J 5 bases, leaving 11 bases between the germline ends. CDR3 protein: CASSFSGGHEQYF. CDR3 sequence (DNA): TGTGCCAGCAGTTTCTCCGGGGGCCACGAGCAGTACTTC.

This clonotype was seen only a few times. One end of the junction does not line up with germline, which may come from a read error. This chain connects TRBV7-7 to TRBJ1-2; unclear D gene. The CDR3 spans 17 residues. CDR1 is SSHAT, CDR2 FNYEAQ, per germline (reference sequence). CDR3 region: CASSLARSSFQCYGYTF. The CDR3 region has the DNA TGTGCTAGCAGCTTAGCAAGGTCCAGTTTCCAGTGCTATGGCTACACCTTC.

V and J are TRBV28 and TRBJ2-7; D is perhaps TRBD1 (5 bases). Germline lookup yields CDR1 MDHEN and CDR2 SYDVKM. The CDR3 loop spans 14 amino acids. V lost 6 bases to trimming and J lost 5 bases, with 17 bases between them. CDR3 residues: CASSPGRGVNEQYF. CDR3 DNA: TGTGCCAGCAGCCCCGGAAGGGGCGTCAACGAGCAGTACTTC. Filled out from reference TRBV28 and TRBJ2-7, the complete variable domain reads DVKVTQSSRYLVKRTGEKVFLECVQDMDHENMFWYRQDPGLGLRLIYFSYDVKMKEKGDIPEGYSVSREKKERFSLILESASTNQTSMYLCASSPGRGVNEQYFGPGTRLTVT.

There are a few counts of this clonotype. The rearrangement links TRBV30 to TRBJ1-2; 8 positions agree with TRBD1. Germline V lookup: CDR1 GTSNPN, CDR2 SVGIG (reference sequence). With V trimmed by 5 bases and J by 4 bases, 6 bases remained unmatched. CDR3 length: 13 amino acids. The CDR3 region has the DNA TGTGCCTGGGAGGACAGGGTATTCTATGGCTACACCTTC. As protein: CAWEDRVFYGYTF. Filled out from reference TRBV30 and TRBJ1-2, the complete variable domain reads SQTIHQWPATLVQPVGSPLSLECTVEGTSNPNLYWYRQAAGRGLQLLFYSVGIGQISSEVPQNLSASRPQDRQFILSSKKLLLSDSGFYLCAWEDRVFYGYTFGSGTRLTVV.

This chain joins TRBV18 and TRBJ2-4; TRBD1 matches at 7 bases. Germline-derived CDR1 and CDR2 are KGHSH and LQKENI. V shed 3 bases, J shed 7 bases, and the junction held 9 bases outside the gene matches. The CDR3 totals 15 residues. CDR3 nucleotides: TGTGCCAGCTCACCGTTAACAGGGGATGGCAACATTCAGTACTTC. It specifies CASSPLTGDGNIQYF. The entire variable domain, with the rest obtained from reference TRBV18 and TRBJ2-4, is as follows: NAGVMQNPRHLVRRRGQEARLRCSPMKGHSHVYWYRQLPEEGLKFMVYLQKENIIDESGMPKERFSAEFPKEGPSILRIQQVVRGDSAAYFCASSPLTGDGNIQYFGAGTRLSVL.

The chain employs TRBV7-9 and TRBJ1-6, with 10 bases matching TRBD1. The CDR3 runs to 14 residues. V was clipped by 5 bases and J by 9 bases; unmatched bases: 4. The germline gives CDR1 SEHNR, CDR2 FQNEAQ (reference sequence). The chain's CDR3 is CASSVGQGSSPLHF. The CDR3 region has the DNA TGTGCCAGCAGCGTGGGACAGGGGAGTTCACCCCTCCACTTT.

This clonotype was picked up a small number of times. The rearrangement links TRBV12-3 or TRBV12-4 to TRBJ1-1, with D possibly TRBD1 on 5 matching bases. This CDR3 comprises 14 residues. The germline V and J ends were trimmed by 1 base and 4 bases, with 10 bases remaining between them. The CDR3 region has the DNA TGTGCCAGCAGTTTAGATGCGCAGGGCACTGAAGCTTTCTTT. Protein: CASSLDAQGTEAFF.

The V call is TRBV7-8, the J call TRBJ2-5, with D possibly matching TRBD2 (5 bases). Germline-derived CDR1 and CDR2 are SGHVS and FQNEAQ. This CDR3 has 15 residues. V was cut by 1 base and J by 1 base, with 10 bases left in between. The CDR3 DNA sequence: TGTGCCAGCAGCTTAGGGAGGTTCCCCCAAGAGACCCAGTACTTC. It translates to CASSLGRFPQETQYF.

This clonotype was recorded a few times. The V call is TRBV7-8, the J call TRBJ1-6, with 9 bases fitting TRBD1. The length of the CDR3 is 15 residues. Germline lookup yields CDR1 SGHVS and CDR2 FQNEAQ. V lost 5 bases and J lost 7; bases outside the gene matches: 6. For the CDR3, the DNA is TGTGCCAGCAGCGAACAGGGGGCCCTAAATTCACCCCTCCACTTT. This encodes CASSEQGALNSPLHF.

The gene calls are TRBV24-1 and TRBJ1-1; D may be TRBD1 (6 bases). CDR1 and CDR2 from the germline V gene are KGHDR and SFDVKD. This CDR3 is built from 15 residues. V was pared by 4 bases and J by 2 bases, with 13 bases between. The chain's CDR3 is CATSDPRGQNTEAFF. Written as DNA, the CDR3 is TGTGCCACCAGTGACCCCCGGGGGCAAAACACTGAAGCTTTCTTT.

The chain has TRBV7-8 and TRBJ2-5; D uncertain. This CDR3 comprises 12 residues. Germline V lookup: CDR1 SGHVS, CDR2 FQNEAQ. V dropped 2 bases and J dropped 2 bases, with 3 bases sitting between them. The CDR3 DNA reads as TGTGCCAGCAGCTTAACTCAAGAGACCCAGTACTTC. Amino acids: CASSLTQETQYF.

Only one count was recorded for this clonotype. The J gene is TRBJ2-3, the V gene TRBV6-5; possibly TRBD1 or TRBD2 for D (5 bases each). Trimming left V 1 base short and J 9 bases short, with 11 bases between. The CDR3 has 13 residues. CDR1 is MNHEY and CDR2 is SVGAGI in the germline V gene. CDR3 residues: CASSYLGRATQYF. The CDR3 DNA is TGTGCCAGCAGTTACTTGGGGCGGGCGACGCAGTATTTT.